These 6 T cell receptor beta chains were all obtained from the same sample, sequenced in a study of regulatory T cells in long-lasting Graves disease. Time point described: newly diagnosed GD, antithyroid drugs for less than 3 months. The TCR library was prepared using RNA isolated from PBMCs. The authors built TCR beta libraries using iRepertoire HTBI primers and Arm-PCR of CDR3 regions. TCRdb recomputed calls from the multiplex PCR reads with MiXCR, one row per CDR3 protein. The data show about 430,000 distinct CDR3 sequences, about 15% seen once. A further study also used this sample, focusing on T cells in Graves' hyperthyroidism and ophthalmopathy.

This material consisted of peripheral blood mononuclear cells (PBMCs), taken at new diagnosis, from a patient treated with antithyroid drugs. These receptors all stem from a woman between 35 and 50 years old with Graves disease.

This clonotype was counted only a few times. This rearrangement joins TRBV27 to TRBJ1-2, with D tentatively TRBD1 (5 bases). V shed 7 bases and J shed 3 bases, with 15 bases lying between them. The CDR3 runs to 14 residues. The germline V gene encodes CDR1 MNHEY and CDR2 SMNVEV (reference sequence). In DNA, the CDR3 is TGTGCCAGCATGTCCCCCGGGGGGGACTATGGCTACACCTTC. It is translated as CASMSPGGDYGYTF.

The sample holds many counts of this clonotype. This sequence joins TRBV27 and TRBJ2-2, with D maybe TRBD2 (6 bases). CDR1 and CDR2 (germline): MNHEY, SMNVEV (reference sequence). Deletions cut 8 bases from V and 4 bases from J, with 11 bases between. The CDR3 has 13 amino acids. The CDR3 here is CASRREVTGELFF. As DNA, the CDR3 is TGTGCCAGCCGCAGGGAGGTCACCGGGGAGCTGTTTTTT.

The chain links TRBV3-1 to TRBJ1-5; D is ambiguous. This CDR3 spans 13 amino acids. Germline CDR1 and CDR2: LGHDT and YNNKEL (reference sequence). Trimming pared 2 bases from V and 2 bases from J, leaving 4 bases between. The CDR3 spells CASSQLGNQPQHF. The DNA for the CDR3 is TGTGCCAGCAGCCAACTGGGCAATCAGCCCCAGCATTTT.

For this clonotype: This may be a read error, as it is one base from a much larger clone. This chain links TRBV11-1 with TRBJ2-4, with D possibly being TRBD2 (6 bases). Germline loops: CDR1 SGHAT, CDR2 FQDESV (reference sequence). The CDR3 length is 18 residues. This chain's CDR3 is CASSFVRVGGIAKSIQYF. For the CDR3, the DNA is TGTGCCAGCAGCTTTGTCAGGGTCGGCGGGATAGCCAAAAGCATTCAGTACTTC.

The V and J genes are TRBV6-5 and TRBJ2-7, with 11 nucleotides matching TRBD1. Germline CDR1 reads MNHEY; CDR2 reads SVGAGI. V was clipped by 2 bases and J by 2 bases; unmatched bases: 2. The CDR3 runs 15 residues. The CDR3 DNA reads TGTGCCAGCAGTTACGTGGGACAGGGGGCCTACGAGCAGTACTTC. Translating it yields CASSYVGQGAYEQYF.

The CDR3 region is CASSQPRTGGATNEKLFF. As DNA, the CDR3 is TGTGCCAGTAGTCAACCCCGGACAGGGGGAGCAACTAATGAAAAACTGTTTTTT. The J gene is TRBJ1-4, the V gene TRBV19; 10 nucleotides line up with TRBD1. This CDR3 comprises 18 residues. V gave up 5 bases and J gave up 0 bases; unmatched junction bases: 9. In germline, CDR1 is LNHDA, CDR2 SQIVND (reference sequence).